These 21 T cell receptor beta chains share one sample of origin, sequenced in a study of cytomegalovirus exposure and HLA in healthy donors. The PCR ran on 60 Vbeta and 13 Jbeta primers. TCRdb's copy holds only in-frame clones and misses some; the assay was immunoSEQ multiplex PCR. The sample lists under 130,000 clones; around three quarters were seen once. The sample was PBMCs. The receptor set was obtained from a female donor in good health and CMV-seropositive.

The CDR3 DNA reads as TGTGCCAGCACTTCCTACAATGAGCAGTTCTTC. As protein: CASTSYNEQFF. V usage is TRBV6-5 and J usage is TRBJ2-1; D is undetermined. The CDR3 has 11 residues. Trimming removed 7 bases from V and 1 base from J, with 2 bases in between. Germline assignment: CDR1 MNHEY and CDR2 SVGAGI.

The chain is built from TRBV4-1 and TRBJ2-1; TRBD1 aligns across 8 bases. The CDR3 extends over 15 amino acids. The germline V gene has CDR1 MGHRA and CDR2 YSYEKL. J lost 3 bases, V lost 4 bases, and 5 bases had no gene match. This CDR3 reads CASSRQGADYNEQFF. In DNA form, the CDR3 reads TGCGCCAGCAGCCGGCAGGGGGCGGACTACAATGAGCAGTTCTTC.

The table lists this clone with a few counts. The chain combines TRBV19 with TRBJ1-1, with 8 positions matching TRBD1. The germline gives CDR1 LNHDA, CDR2 SQIVND (reference sequence). This CDR3 is built from 13 residues. Trimming removed 4 bases from V and 7 bases from J; junction bases left unmatched: 5. The CDR3: CASSSRGPDEAFF. DNA of the CDR3: TGTGCCAGTAGTAGCAGGGGGCCGGATGAAGCTTTCTTT.

The rearrangement links TRBV6-5 to TRBJ1-2; 7 bases align to TRBD1. The CDR3 consists of 14 residues. Germline CDR1 is MNHEY and CDR2 is SVGAGI. Trimming cost V 5 bases and J 0 bases; bases outside gene matches: 3. For the CDR3, the DNA is TGTGCCAGCAGTCCAGGGGGTACTAACTATGGCTACACCTTC. Translated: CASSPGGTNYGYTF.

In its sample, this clone was seen a few times. This rearrangement joins TRBV18 to TRBJ1-1; D possibly corresponds to TRBD1 (6 bases). The V gene's germline CDR1 is KGHSH and CDR2 LQKENI. V dropped 4 bases and J dropped 2 bases, with 23 bases sitting between them. The CDR3 spans 18 residues. In DNA form, the CDR3 reads TGTGCCAGCTCACTATCCATCAGGGGCCTGAGTATTAACACTGAAGCTTTCTTT. Its protein is CASSLSIRGLSINTEAFF.

J is TRBJ2-3 and V is TRBV7-3; TRBD2 agrees at 9 bases. Germline CDR1 is SGHTA and CDR2 is FQGTGA. V was pared by 5 bases and J by 8 bases, with 11 bases of the junction left unmatched. There are 15 residues in the CDR3. In DNA form, the CDR3 reads TGTGCCAGCAGCGGAAATCTAGCGGGGTTCGGTACGCAGTATTTT. This sequence encodes CASSGNLAGFGTQYF.

V and J are TRBV7-6 and TRBJ2-7, with a tentative D call TRBD2 (5 bases). This CDR3 spans 16 amino acids. The V gene lost 1 base and the J gene lost 3 bases, with 16 bases spanning the gap. Looked up from germline, CDR1 is SGHVS and CDR2 is FNYEAQ. As DNA, the CDR3 is TGTGCCAGCAGCTTAGAATGGGGAAGAGGGTACTACGAGCAGTACTTC. Protein: CASSLEWGRGYYEQYF.

The V call is TRBV19, the J call TRBJ1-1; maybe TRBD1 (5 bases). The germline V gene has CDR1 LNHDA and CDR2 SQIVND (reference sequence). This CDR3 is 13 amino acids long. Trimming left V 6 bases short and J 8 bases short, with 16 bases between. The CDR3: CASSHGRGVEAFF. The CDR3, as DNA: TGTGCCAGTAGCCATGGGAGGGGCGTCGAAGCTTTCTTT.

This clone is a singleton in its sample. The chain links TRBV4-3 to TRBJ1-4; D call uncertain. Trimming pared 2 bases from V and 3 bases from J, leaving 13 bases between. The CDR3 contains 16 residues. The germline gives CDR1 LGHNA, CDR2 YSLEER. The CDR3 bases are TGCGCCAGCAGCCAACGGCCGGAGGCAGCTAATGAAAAACTGTTTTTT. This gives the protein CASSQRPEAANEKLFF.

This chain links TRBV30 with TRBJ1-2; TRBD1 is a possible D gene (5 bases). From germline, CDR1 is GTSNPN and CDR2 SVGIG (reference sequence). The CDR3 runs to 13 residues. V lost 5 bases to trimming and J lost 2 bases, with 12 bases between them. CDR3 DNA sequence: TGTGCCTGGTCTTGGGGGGAAAACTATGGCTACACCTTC. It is translated as CAWSWGENYGYTF.

The CDR3 nucleotides are TGTGCCAGCAGCGTAGATCAGGGAATACCTAACTATGGCTACACCTTC. It codes for CASSVDQGIPNYGYTF. The rearrangement links TRBV9 to TRBJ1-2; TRBD1 might be the D (5 bases). Trimming shortened V by 0 bases and J by 0 bases, and 12 bases separated the two germline ends. Per germline, CDR1 SGDLS and CDR2 YYNGEE. CDR3 size: 16 residues.

This rearrangement joins TRBV4-1 to TRBJ2-7, with 8 nucleotides matching TRBD1. The CDR3 length is 15 residues. Germline V gene data show CDR1 as MGHRA and CDR2 as YSYEKL. J lost 0 bases, V lost 0 bases, and 1 base had no gene match. CDR3 protein: CASSQDQGASYEQYF. The CDR3 DNA is TGCGCCAGCAGCCAAGATCAGGGGGCCTCCTACGAGCAGTACTTC.

The chain combines TRBV4-2 with TRBJ2-5, with 7 bases fitting TRBD2. The V segment lost 0 bases and the J segment 5 bases; nucleotides outside the gene matches: 6. Germline assignment: CDR1 LGHNA and CDR2 YNFKEQ. The CDR3 covers 15 residues. The CDR3 DNA is TGTGCCAGCAGCCAAGACGGGGGGTGGAAGGAGACCCAGTACTTC. Encoded protein: CASSQDGGWKETQYF.

This chain connects TRBV6-1 to TRBJ2-3, with D possibly TRBD1 on 6 matching bases. This CDR3 comprises 15 residues. The V gene's germline CDR1 is MNHNS and CDR2 SASEGT. V lost 6 bases to trimming and J lost 0 bases, with 13 bases between them. The CDR3 bases are TGTGCCAGCAGGAGTCAGGGGAGAAGCACAGATACGCAGTATTTT. This translates into CASRSQGRSTDTQYF.

In this sample, this clone turned up once. The chain employs TRBV5-6 and TRBJ1-2, with TRBD1 identical over 7 bases. CDR1 and CDR2 from the germline V gene are SGHDT and YYEEEE. This CDR3 region has 14 residues. The trim removed 1 base at V and 8 bases at J, leaving 8 bases unmatched. Here the CDR3 reads CASSLIETGLGYTF. The CDR3 region has the DNA TGTGCCAGCAGCTTGATTGAGACAGGGTTAGGCTACACCTTC.

This chain uses TRBV11-2 with TRBJ2-5; weak D call: TRBD1 (6 bases). The CDR3 consists of 14 residues. Germline assignment: CDR1 SGHAT and CDR2 FQNNGV. The V gene lost 5 bases and the J gene lost 3 bases, with 13 bases spanning the gap. In DNA form, the CDR3 reads TGTGCCAGCAGCCTCATATACAGGGAAGAGACCCAGTACTTC. This gives the protein CASSLIYREETQYF.

V usage is TRBV19 and J usage is TRBJ1-1; the D is unclear. In germline, CDR1 is LNHDA, CDR2 SQIVND (reference sequence). CDR3 length: 13 residues. The germline V and J ends were trimmed by 1 base and 6 bases, with 9 bases remaining between them. The CDR3 bases are TGTGCCAGTAGTATAGCTGACCGGGCTGAAGCTTTCTTT. Translated, it gives CASSIADRAEAFF.

The chain couples TRBV6-1 to TRBJ2-3; 11 bases match TRBD2. The V gene end was trimmed by 2 bases and the J gene end by 1 base; junction bases not matched to a gene: 5. Germline V gene data show CDR1 as MNHNS and CDR2 as SASEGT. This CDR3 spans 17 amino acids. The CDR3 loop is CASSEPILAGGTDTQYF. For the CDR3, the DNA is TGTGCCAGCAGTGAACCCATACTAGCGGGAGGCACAGATACGCAGTATTTT.

This chain links TRBV18 with TRBJ2-2; a weak D match, TRBD1 (6 bases). V was trimmed by 3 bases and J by 5 bases, leaving 13 bases between them. The CDR3 contains 15 residues. Germline loops: CDR1 KGHSH, CDR2 LQKENI. The CDR3 is CASSPLTGKTGELFF. The CDR3 DNA follows: TGTGCCAGCTCACCCCTGACAGGAAAGACCGGGGAGCTGTTTTTT.

This clone was observed a handful of times. DNA for the CDR3: TGTGCCAGCAGTGGACCCCGGGGATCTGTTGTTACTGAAGCTTTCTTT. Its protein product is CASSGPRGSVVTEAFF. This sequence joins TRBV2 and TRBJ1-1; D not resolved. CDR3 size: 16 residues. Germline CDR1 reads SNHLY; CDR2 reads FYNNEI. Trimming removed 4 bases from V and 5 bases from J, with 20 bases in between.

The chain has TRBV18 and TRBJ2-3; D gene unclear. Germline V gives CDR1 KGHSH, CDR2 LQKENI. Trimming shortened V by 5 bases and J by 0 bases, and 9 bases separated the two germline ends. This CDR3 has 14 residues. CDR3 loop: CASSDTSSTDTQYF. CDR3 bases: TGTGCCAGCTCAGACACTTCTAGCACAGATACGCAGTATTTT.